These 12 T cell receptor beta chains share one sample of origin, sequenced in a study of shared clonotypes between healthy human individuals. TCRdb's copy holds only in-frame clones and misses some; the assay was immunoSEQ multiplex PCR. The top ten clones hold roughly 0.14% of a sample with a few million clones, roughly nine tenths of them seen once. Sequencing input: naive CD4+ T cells sorted from blood. Subset denoted: CD45RA+ positively selected. These TCRs come from a man between 18 and 29 years old in good health.

This chain uses TRBV7-2 with TRBJ1-6; 8 bases map to TRBD1. This CDR3 contains 15 residues. Germline V CDR1 and CDR2: SGHTA, FQGNSA. The junction had 9 bases not matched to a gene; V was cut back by 5 bases and J by 9 bases. CDR3 residues: CASSITQGGLSPLHF. DNA of the CDR3: TGTGCCAGCAGCATCACACAGGGGGGGCTTTCACCCCTCCACTTT.

This chain connects TRBV5-6 to TRBJ1-4, with a tentative D call TRBD1 (6 bases). CDR1 is SGHDT, CDR2 YYEEEE, per germline. V was clipped by 2 bases and J by 5 bases, with 13 bases between them. This CDR3 is 15 amino acids long. The CDR3 protein is CASSFLDRINEKLFF. CDR3 sequence (DNA): TGTGCCAGCAGCTTTCTGGACAGAATAAATGAAAAACTGTTTTTT. The full variable domain, with the rest looked up from reference TRBV5-6 and TRBJ1-4, is DAGVTQSPTHLIKTRGQQVTLRCSPKSGHDTVSWYQQALGQGPQFIFQYYEEEERQRGNFPDRFSGHQFPNYSSELNVNALLLGDSALYLCASSFLDRINEKLFFGSGTQLSVL.

The chain has TRBV6-1 and TRBJ1-1; D is unclear. The CDR3 is 15 residues long. Germline-derived CDR1 and CDR2 are MNHNS and SASEGT. Trimming took 8 bases from V and 3 from J, leaving 19 bases between them. The CDR3 DNA reads as TGTGCCAGCGGAAAGGCTTCCTTGTCGGACACTGAAGCTTTCTTT. Its protein product is CASGKASLSDTEAFF.

Comments on this clone: Other DNA sequences within the sample encode an identical CDR3. The chain carries TRBV6-6 and TRBJ1-4; D might be TRBD1 (5 bases). Germline V gives CDR1 MNHNY, CDR2 SVGAGI (reference sequence). V was pared by 0 bases and J by 0 bases, with 8 bases between. CDR3 length: 16 amino acids. CDR3 bases: TGTGCCAGCAGTTACTCGACAGCTACAACTAATGAAAAACTGTTTTTT. Protein sequence: CASSYSTATTNEKLFF.

The chain carries TRBV5-1 and TRBJ1-4; D is unclear. This CDR3 is 14 amino acids long. Germline CDR1 reads SGHRS; CDR2 reads YFSETQ. V was trimmed by 4 bases and J by 10 bases, leaving 17 bases between them. The CDR3 is CASSPGEEVGKLFF. Written as DNA, the CDR3 is TGCGCCAGCAGCCCCGGTGAAGAGGTTGGAAAACTGTTTTTT.

In regard to this clone: This CDR3 is also generated by other DNA sequences in the sample. This chain links TRBV18 with TRBJ1-1, with 8 bases identical to TRBD1. The trim removed 0 bases at V and 0 bases at J, leaving 3 bases unmatched. The CDR3 totals 16 residues. Per the germline V gene, CDR1 is KGHSH and CDR2 is LQKENI. CDR3 region: CASSPPMGQVNTEAFF. The CDR3 DNA reads TGTGCCAGCTCACCACCGATGGGACAGGTGAACACTGAAGCTTTCTTT. Based on the CDR3 plus reference TRBV18 and TRBJ1-1, the full variable domain is NAGVMQNPRHLVRRRGQEARLRCSPMKGHSHVYWYRQLPEEGLKFMVYLQKENIIDESGMPKERFSAEFPKEGPSILRIQQVVRGDSAAYFCASSPPMGQVNTEAFFGQGTRLTVV.

The chain joins TRBV28 to TRBJ2-1; D not resolved. Trimming removed 2 bases at V and 0 bases at J, with 17 bases between. The CDR3 has 18 amino acids. The germline gives CDR1 MDHEN, CDR2 SYDVKM. The CDR3 region has the DNA TGTGCCAGCAGTTTAACGCGACAATCGTTGGGCTCCTACAATGAGCAGTTCTTC. The encoded protein is CASSLTRQSLGSYNEQFF.

The chain combines TRBV25-1 with TRBJ1-1; D gene ambiguous. CDR1 and CDR2 from the germline V gene are MGHDK and SYGVNS. Trimming took off 1 base at V and 1 base at J, with 10 bases between the two ends. This CDR3 comprises 15 residues. The DNA of the CDR3 is TGTGCCAGCAGTGAATTAGTGAAAAAGAACACTGAAGCTTTCTTT. This gives the protein CASSELVKKNTEAFF. Supplemented by reference TRBV25-1 and TRBJ1-1, the full variable domain reads EADIYQTPRYLVIGTGKKITLECSQTMGHDKMYWYQQDPGMELHLIHYSYGVNSTEKGDLSSESTVSRIRTEHFPLTLESARPSHTSQYLCASSELVKKNTEAFFGQGTRLTVV.

The chain carries TRBV6-5 and TRBJ1-2; possible D gene TRBD1, 6 bases. The V and J ends lost 6 bases and 6 bases respectively, with 14 bases between them. The CDR3 runs 13 residues. CDR1 and CDR2 from the germline V gene are MNHEY and SVGAGI. The CDR3 DNA reads as TGTGCCAGCAGCCGACAGGCCACCCATGGCTACACCTTC. Its protein product is CASSRQATHGYTF.

The chain has TRBV7-2 and TRBJ1-2; possible D gene TRBD1, 6 bases. The CDR3 consists of 13 residues. Germline V gene sequence: CDR1 SGHTA, CDR2 FQGNSA. Trimming pared 3 bases from V and 4 bases from J, leaving 9 bases between. The CDR3: CASSFDRIYGYTF. Written as DNA, the CDR3 is TGTGCCAGCAGCTTCGACAGGATCTATGGCTACACCTTC.

CDR3 sequence: CASSLRVNEQYF. CDR3 DNA: TGTGCCAGCAGTCTCAGGGTCAACGAGCAGTACTTC. The rearrangement uses TRBV14 and TRBJ2-7, with TRBD1 as a possible D gene (5 bases). Germline V gene lookup returns CDR1 SGHDN and CDR2 FVKESK. There are 12 residues in the CDR3. V gave up 6 bases and J gave up 5 bases, with 11 bases separating them.

The V call is TRBV5-6, the J call TRBJ2-3; D unclear. This CDR3 is 14 amino acids long. The germline V gene has CDR1 SGHDT and CDR2 YYEEEE. V lost 2 bases, J lost 5 bases, and 12 bases lay in between. The CDR3: CASSLGLDGDTQYF. Written as DNA, the CDR3 is TGTGCCAGCAGCTTAGGCCTAGATGGAGATACGCAGTATTTT.